This T cell receptor (beta chain) was captured in a study of beta chain features in type 1 diabetes. The study's findings and limits: TCRB CDR3s were moderately but significantly shorter in Type 1 diabetes patients in all four CD4+ subsets. Researchers caution that PCR might favor shorter templates, equally among patients and controls. The naive, central memory and Treg TCRB repertoires of patients appeared to be more similar to one another than those of healthy donors. VDJ junctions in type 1 diabetes patients carried more deletions and fewer insertions.

With respect to this clone: What it binds is not known.

The isolated RNA, all of it, was reverse transcribed, so expressed TCRB transcripts were what got sequenced. Method: immunoSEQ multiplex PCR; TCRdb's copy keeps in-frame clones and lacks some. The repertoire holds 600,000 to 700,000 clones, with 10% to 15% as singletons. CDR3 length: 14 residues. The V end lost 5 bases, the J end lost 0 bases, and 10 bases lay between the germline ends. Germline V lookup: CDR1 LNHNV, CDR2 YYDKDF (reference sequence). Sample: naive CD4+ T cells from blood. The chain carries TRBV15 and TRBJ1-1, with D maybe TRBD1 (5 bases). This receptor was identified in a man aged 18-30 years with type 1 diabetes. Written as DNA, the CDR3 is TGTGCCACCAGCCTTGGACATTTGAACACTGAAGCTTTCTTT. This gives the protein CATSLGHLNTEAFF.